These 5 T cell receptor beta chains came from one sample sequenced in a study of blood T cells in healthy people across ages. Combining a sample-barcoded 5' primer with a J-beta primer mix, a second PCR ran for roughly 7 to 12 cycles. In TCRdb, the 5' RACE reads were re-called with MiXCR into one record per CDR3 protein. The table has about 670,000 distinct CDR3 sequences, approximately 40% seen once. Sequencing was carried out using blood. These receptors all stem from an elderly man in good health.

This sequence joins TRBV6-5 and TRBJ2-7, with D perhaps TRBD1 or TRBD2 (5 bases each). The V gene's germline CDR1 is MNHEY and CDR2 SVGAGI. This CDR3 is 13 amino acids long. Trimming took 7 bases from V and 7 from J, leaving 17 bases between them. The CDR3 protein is CASTEDMVGEQYF. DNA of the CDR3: TGTGCCAGCACGGAGGACATGGTTGGGGAGCAGTACTTC.

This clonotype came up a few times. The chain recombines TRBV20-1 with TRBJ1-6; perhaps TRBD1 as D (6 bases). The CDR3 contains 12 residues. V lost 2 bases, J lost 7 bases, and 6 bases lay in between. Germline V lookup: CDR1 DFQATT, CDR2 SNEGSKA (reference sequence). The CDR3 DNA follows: TGCAGTGCTAGACAGGGGAATTCACCCCTCCACTTT. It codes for CSARQGNSPLHF.

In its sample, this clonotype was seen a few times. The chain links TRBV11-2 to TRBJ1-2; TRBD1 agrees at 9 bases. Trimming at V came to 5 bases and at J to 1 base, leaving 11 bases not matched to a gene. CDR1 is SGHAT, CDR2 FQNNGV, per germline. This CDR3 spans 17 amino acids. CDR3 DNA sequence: TGTGCCAGCAGCCGAAACACAGGGGGCCTCGGTAACTATGGCTACACCTTC. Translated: CASSRNTGGLGNYGYTF.

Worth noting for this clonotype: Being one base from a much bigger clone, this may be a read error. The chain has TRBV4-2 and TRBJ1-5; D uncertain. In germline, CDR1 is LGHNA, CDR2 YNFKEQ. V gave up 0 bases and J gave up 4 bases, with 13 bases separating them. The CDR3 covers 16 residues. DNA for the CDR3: TGTGCCAGCAGCCAAGAGGAGAGTGGCTTGAATCAGCCCCAGCATTTT. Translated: CASSQEESGLNQPQHF.

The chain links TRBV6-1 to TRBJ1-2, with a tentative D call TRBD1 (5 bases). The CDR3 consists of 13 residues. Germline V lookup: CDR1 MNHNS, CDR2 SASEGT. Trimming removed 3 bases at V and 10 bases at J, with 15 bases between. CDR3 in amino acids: CASSDSPGTLYTF. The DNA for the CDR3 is TGTGCCAGCAGTGATTCTCCGGGGACTCTCTACACCTTC.